Given below is one T cell receptor (beta chain) in context. Trimming removed 1 base from V and 6 bases from J, with 4 bases in between. This CDR3 contains 11 residues. Germline V gene lookup returns CDR1 SGHRS and CDR2 YFSETQ. Each CDR3 protein is one row after TCRdb ran MiXCR on the RT-PCR reads. The sample has hundreds of thousands of distinct CDR3 sequences; about 14% are singletons. The sample originates from a study of response to subunit inactivated influenza vaccine. The sequence was collected from a man between 45 and 60 years old who received an inactivated influenza vaccine. The material was PBMCs from blood, obtained 14 to 15 days before vaccination. This sequence joins TRBV5-1 and TRBJ1-2, with D unresolved. The CDR3 DNA sequence: TGCGCCAGCAGCTTGAACCATGGCTACACCTTC. Encoded protein: CASSLNHGYTF.